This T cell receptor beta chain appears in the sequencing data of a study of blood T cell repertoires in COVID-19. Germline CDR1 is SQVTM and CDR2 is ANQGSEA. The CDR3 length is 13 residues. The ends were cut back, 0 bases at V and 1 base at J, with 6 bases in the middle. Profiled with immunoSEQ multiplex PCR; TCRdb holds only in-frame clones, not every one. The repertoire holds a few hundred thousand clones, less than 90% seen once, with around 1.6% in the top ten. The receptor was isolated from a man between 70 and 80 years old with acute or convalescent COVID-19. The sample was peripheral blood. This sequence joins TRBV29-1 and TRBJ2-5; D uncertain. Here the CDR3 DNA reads TGCAGCGTTGAAGATTCCATCCAAGAGACCCAGTACTTC. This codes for CSVEDSIQETQYF.